Shown below are 32 T cell receptor beta chains from a single sample sequenced in a study of blood T cell repertoires in COVID-19. Sequencing used immunoSEQ multiplex PCR; TCRdb keeps in-frame clones, though not all of them. The data contain roughly 310,000 clones, 70% to 90% of them singletons. Sequenced: PBMCs or T cells enriched from blood (not recorded which). Receptors were obtained from a woman aged 40 to 55 who had recovered from COVID-19.

The chain uses TRBV5-6 and TRBJ1-5; D possibly corresponds to TRBD1 (5 bases). With 4 bases removed from V and 5 bases from J, the gap between germline ends came to 10 bases. The CDR3 consists of 13 residues. Germline V gene sequence: CDR1 SGHDT, CDR2 YYEEEE. CDR3 protein: CASSQGTYQPQHF. CDR3 bases: TGTGCCAGCAGCCAGGGCACTTATCAGCCCCAGCATTTT.

Remarks on this clone: The same CDR3 also results from other DNA sequences found in this sample. This CDR3 reads CASSIPYNEQFF. For the CDR3, the DNA is TGTGCCAGTAGTATCCCATACAATGAGCAGTTCTTC. The rearrangement links TRBV19 to TRBJ2-1, with unresolved D. Per the germline V gene, CDR1 is LNHDA and CDR2 is SQIVND (reference sequence). The CDR3 length is 12 residues. V was trimmed by 3 bases and J by 4 bases, leaving 4 bases between them.

This clone occurred once. The V gene is TRBV11-2, the J gene TRBJ2-1, with D perhaps matching TRBD2 (7 bases). This CDR3 contains 14 residues. Between the trimmed V and J ends, which lost 8 bases and 7 bases, there was a span of 18 bases. Per the germline V gene, CDR1 is SGHAT and CDR2 is FQNNGV. Here the CDR3 DNA reads TGTGCCAGCCTCCCAAAGGGAGGGGGGAATGAGCAGTTCTTC. Its translation: CASLPKGGGNEQFF.

The chain joins TRBV7-9 to TRBJ1-3, with a weak D call TRBD1 (6 bases). V was trimmed by 2 bases and J by 0 bases, leaving 11 bases between them. Germline CDR1 is SEHNR and CDR2 is FQNEAQ (reference sequence). This CDR3 is 16 amino acids long. Here the CDR3 DNA reads TGTGCCAGCAGCTTAAAACAGGGTCTCTCTGGAAACACCATATATTTT. Protein product: CASSLKQGLSGNTIYF. The complete variable domain, with remaining parts taken from reference TRBV7-9 and TRBJ1-3, reads DTGVSQNPRHKITKRGQNVTFRCDPISEHNRLYWYRQTLGQGPEFLTYFQNEAQLEKSRLLSDRFSAERPKGSFSTLEIQRTEQGDSAMYLCASSLKQGLSGNTIYFGEGSWLTVV.

V gene TRBV30 combines with J gene TRBJ2-1; TRBD1 matches 9 bases. J lost 4 bases, V lost 4 bases, and 5 bases had no gene match. Per germline, CDR1 GTSNPN and CDR2 SVGIG (reference sequence). This CDR3 comprises 14 residues. CDR3 sequence reads: CAWTGTGIYNEQFF. CDR3 nucleotide sequence: TGTGCCTGGACCGGGACAGGGATATACAATGAGCAGTTCTTC.

The chain is built from TRBV30 and TRBJ1-5; TRBD1 agrees at 8 bases. Germline V gene lookup returns CDR1 GTSNPN and CDR2 SVGIG (reference sequence). Unmatched junction bases numbered 8, after V lost 3 bases and J lost 1 base. The CDR3 totals 16 residues. CDR3 sequence reads: CAWRRTGLGSNQPQHF. As DNA, the CDR3 is TGTGCCTGGAGGAGGACAGGGTTGGGCAGCAATCAGCCCCAGCATTTT.

The rearrangement links TRBV18 to TRBJ2-1; the D is unclear. V was shortened by 3 bases and J by 3 bases, with 6 bases between the two germline ends. This CDR3 comprises 13 residues. The germline gives CDR1 KGHSH, CDR2 LQKENI. CDR3 bases: TGTGCCAGCTCACCGGGCCGCTACAATGAGCAGTTCTTC. As protein: CASSPGRYNEQFF.

The chain joins TRBV4-3 to TRBJ1-4, with D perhaps TRBD1 (6 bases). CDR3 length: 18 residues. V was trimmed by 0 bases and J by 2 bases, leaving 16 bases between them. Germline V gene lookup returns CDR1 LGHNA and CDR2 YSLEER. The CDR3 DNA sequence: TGCGCCAGCAGCCAAGATTGGGCAGGGGTTACGACTAATGAAAAACTGTTTTTT. Amino acids: CASSQDWAGVTTNEKLFF.

The chain links TRBV30 to TRBJ2-6, with D unclear. CDR1 and CDR2 from the germline V gene are GTSNPN and SVGIG (reference sequence). Trimming removed 2 bases at V and 0 bases at J, with 2 bases between. This CDR3 has 13 amino acids. DNA for the CDR3: TGTGCCTGGAGTCTCTCTGGGGCCAACGTCCTGACTTTC. This gives the protein CAWSLSGANVLTF. Full variable domain (outside the CDR3, taken from reference TRBV30 and TRBJ2-6): SQTIHQWPATLVQPVGSPLSLECTVEGTSNPNLYWYRQAAGRGLQLLFYSVGIGQISSEVPQNLSASRPQDRQFILSSKKLLLSDSGFYLCAWSLSGANVLTFGAGSRLTVL.

Here the CDR3 reads CASRVAGGAYNEQFF. The CDR3 nucleotides read TGTGCCAGCAGGGTAGCGGGGGGTGCCTACAATGAGCAGTTCTTC. The chain employs TRBV2 and TRBJ2-1, with 10 bases aligning to TRBD2. V lost 6 bases, J lost 2 bases, and 4 bases stayed unmatched. Germline assignment: CDR1 SNHLY and CDR2 FYNNEI. This CDR3 contains 15 residues.

CDR3 DNA sequence: TGTGCCTGGAGTGTCGGACAGGGCGGTTCACCCCTCCACTTT. Translated: CAWSVGQGGSPLHF. This chain links TRBV30 with TRBJ1-6, with 8 bases fitting TRBD1. The CDR3 is 14 amino acids. Germline V gene sequence: CDR1 GTSNPN, CDR2 SVGIG (reference sequence). Germline trimming cut 0 bases from V and 9 bases from J; bases unmatched to any gene: 4.

In its sample, this clone was seen a few times. The rearrangement uses TRBV7-2 and TRBJ2-1; 8 nucleotides agree with TRBD2. The CDR3 consists of 14 residues. Per germline, CDR1 SGHTA and CDR2 FQGNSA. V gave up 3 bases and J gave up 9 bases; unmatched junction bases: 7. The CDR3 is CASSFGGGRLEQFF. In DNA form, the CDR3 reads TGTGCCAGCAGCTTTGGGGGCGGGAGGCTTGAGCAGTTCTTC.

The J gene is TRBJ2-3, the V gene TRBV9; the match to TRBD2 covers 7 bases. CDR1 and CDR2 (germline): SGDLS, YYNGEE. V shed 3 bases and J 3 bases; nucleotides not matched to a gene: 7. The CDR3 sequence is 15 residues long. The CDR3 DNA sequence: TGTGCCAGCAGCGCAAGCGGGGCCCGGACAGATACGCAGTATTTT. Translation gives CASSASGARTDTQYF.

This chain connects TRBV27 to TRBJ1-4, with TRBD1 identical over 8 bases. Germline loops: CDR1 MNHEY, CDR2 SMNVEV (reference sequence). V gave up 5 bases and J gave up 3 bases; unmatched junction bases: 8. This CDR3 is 16 amino acids long. The CDR3 DNA follows: TGTGCCAGCAGTCAAAGGACAGGGCGGCCTAATGAAAAACTGTTTTTT. Encoded protein: CASSQRTGRPNEKLFF.

The chain recombines TRBV25-1 with TRBJ1-1; D might be TRBD1 (6 bases). The length of the CDR3 is 11 residues. CDR1 is MGHDK and CDR2 is SYGVNS in the germline V gene. The germline V and J ends were trimmed by 8 bases and 4 bases, with 8 bases remaining between them. The CDR3 nucleotides read TGTGCCAGCGGCAGGGGCACTGAAGCTTTCTTT. This gives the protein CASGRGTEAFF.

This sequence joins TRBV14 and TRBJ1-1; maybe TRBD1 (5 bases). CDR3 length: 13 amino acids. V was pared by 1 base and J by 8 bases, with 11 bases between. Germline V lookup: CDR1 SGHDN, CDR2 FVKESK. CDR3 in amino acids: CASSQVGGGEAFF. CDR3 in DNA: TGTGCCAGCAGCCAAGTGGGCGGGGGAGAAGCTTTCTTT.

The CDR3 DNA reads as TGTGCCAGCAGTTCGACAGGCGATTCCTACGAGCAGTACTTC. It specifies CASSSTGDSYEQYF. V gene TRBV6-5 combines with J gene TRBJ2-7, with D possibly TRBD1 on 6 matching bases. The CDR3 is 14 amino acids. Germline V gene sequence: CDR1 MNHEY, CDR2 SVGAGI. V lost 4 bases and J 1 base, leaving 11 bases between the germline ends.

V gene TRBV30 combines with J gene TRBJ1-2; D may be TRBD1 (6 bases). CDR3 length: 12 residues. Trimming pared 1 base from V and 7 bases from J, leaving 10 bases between. Germline CDR1 is GTSNPN and CDR2 is SVGIG (reference sequence). The CDR3 DNA sequence: TGTGCCTGGAGTGCAACAGGGACTGGCTACACCTTC. Translation: CAWSATGTGYTF.

V and J are TRBV6-2 or TRBV6-3 and TRBJ1-1, with D perhaps TRBD1 (6 bases). CDR3 length: 13 amino acids. From germline, CDR1 is MNHEY and CDR2 SVGEGT. The V end lost 2 bases, the J end lost 11 bases, and 15 bases lay between the germline ends. The CDR3 DNA reads TGTGCCAGCAGTTACCAGGGAATGGGGGCGGCTTTCTTT. Amino acids: CASSYQGMGAAFF.

J is TRBJ2-3 and V is TRBV7-2; 9 bases match TRBD2. CDR1 is SGHTA and CDR2 is FQGNSA in the germline V gene. J gave up 5 bases and V 7 bases, and 10 bases lay outside the gene matches. The CDR3 runs 15 residues. CDR3 sequence reads: CASIAAGGPGDTQYF. CDR3 in DNA: TGTGCCAGCATCGCGGCGGGGGGGCCGGGAGATACGCAGTATTTT.

This chain joins TRBV7-3 and TRBJ2-2; no firm D call. This CDR3 has 15 amino acids. V lost 1 base and J 6 bases, leaving 12 bases between the germline ends. Germline values: CDR1 SGHTA, CDR2 FQGTGA. Here the CDR3 reads CASSLIGLVPGELFF. CDR3 sequence (DNA): TGTGCCAGCAGCTTAATTGGCCTGGTACCCGGGGAGCTGTTTTTT. Complete variable domain (other parts from reference TRBV7-3 and TRBJ2-2): GAGVSQTPSNKVTEKGKYVELRCDPISGHTALYWYRQSLGQGPEFLIYFQGTGAADDSGLPNDRFFAVRPEGSVSTLKIQRTERGDSAVYLCASSLIGLVPGELFFGEGSRLTVL.

Only one count was recorded for this clone. The chain has TRBV4-2 and TRBJ1-1; 11 positions match TRBD1. This CDR3 region has 16 residues. Germline V gene sequence: CDR1 LGHNA, CDR2 YNFKEQ. The junction had 7 bases not matched to a gene; V was cut back by 4 bases and J by 3 bases. The CDR3 here is CASSPIEGQGDTEAFF. Here the CDR3 DNA reads TGTGCCAGCAGCCCGATAGAGGGACAGGGGGACACTGAAGCTTTCTTT.

The rearrangement links TRBV5-3 to TRBJ2-1, with TRBD2 identical over 8 bases. TRBV5-3 is assigned to the ORF class and has an uncertain function. CDR3 size: 14 residues. V shed 6 bases, J shed 6 bases, and the junction held 8 bases outside the gene matches. The CDR3 is CARKFAGGSNEQFF. The CDR3 nucleotides are TGTGCCAGAAAGTTTGCGGGAGGAAGCAATGAGCAGTTCTTC.

This clone was recorded only once. The chain couples TRBV9 to TRBJ2-1; TRBD1 might be the D (5 bases). This CDR3 contains 15 residues. Trimming pared 4 bases from V and 3 bases from J, leaving 14 bases between. Germline loops: CDR1 SGDLS, CDR2 YYNGEE. The chain's CDR3 is CASSPGMENYNEQFF. DNA of the CDR3: TGTGCCAGCAGCCCAGGGATGGAAAACTACAATGAGCAGTTCTTC.

The chain employs TRBV4-3 and TRBJ1-6, with 7 bases lining up with TRBD1. Trimming at V came to 1 base and at J to 12 bases, leaving 3 bases not matched to a gene. The CDR3 length is 13 residues. Per the germline V gene, CDR1 is LGHNA and CDR2 is YSLEER. In DNA form, the CDR3 reads TGCGCCAGCAGCCAAGGACAGGGTTTACCCCTCCACTTT. This sequence encodes CASSQGQGLPLHF.

The genes are TRBV5-1 and TRBJ1-1; 7 bases fit TRBD1. Trimming cost V 2 bases and J 1 base; bases outside gene matches: 5. The CDR3 is 15 residues long. The germline CDR1 and CDR2 sequences are SGHRS and YFSETQ. The CDR3 loop is CASSLGQVPNTEAFF. The CDR3 DNA is TGCGCCAGCAGCTTAGGACAGGTCCCGAACACTGAAGCTTTCTTT. Variable domain in full (rest from reference TRBV5-1 and TRBJ1-1): KAGVTQTPRYLIKTRGQQVTLSCSPISGHRSVSWYQQTPGQGLQFLFEYFSETQRNKGNFPGRFSGRQFSNSRSEMNVSTLELGDSALYLCASSLGQVPNTEAFFGQGTRLTVV.

The chain combines TRBV5-1 with TRBJ1-2; tentatively, D is TRBD1 (5 bases). Trimming pared 0 bases from V and 3 bases from J, leaving 18 bases between. The germline V gene encodes CDR1 SGHRS and CDR2 YFSETQ. The CDR3 is made up of 17 amino acids. The DNA of the CDR3 is TGCGCCAGCAGCTTGGCCACCCTCGCCCGGGGGGACTATGGCTACACCTTC. Amino acids: CASSLATLARGDYGYTF.

The chain links TRBV5-6 to TRBJ2-1; a weak D match, TRBD1 (6 bases). CDR3 length equals 16 residues. With 4 bases removed from V and 2 bases from J, the gap between germline ends came to 16 bases. CDR1 and CDR2 from the germline V gene are SGHDT and YYEEEE. This CDR3 is CASSPNEGGPYNEQFF. The CDR3 DNA reads as TGTGCCAGCAGCCCCAATGAAGGGGGACCCTACAATGAGCAGTTCTTC.

The CDR3 spells CASSSLQGTYNEQFF. The CDR3, as DNA: TGTGCCAGCAGCTCCTTACAGGGAACGTACAATGAGCAGTTCTTC. The J gene is TRBJ2-1, the V gene TRBV7-9; perhaps TRBD1 as D (6 bases). Germline CDR1 and CDR2: SEHNR and FQNEAQ (reference sequence). CDR3 length equals 15 residues. V was trimmed by 4 bases and J by 4 bases, leaving 14 bases between them.

CDR3 coding DNA: TGTGCCAGCAGCCAAAGGACAGGGGCAACTAATGAAAAACTGTTTTTT. Translating gives CASSQRTGATNEKLFF. The chain combines TRBV3-1 (or the pseudogene TRBV3-2) with TRBJ1-4; 9 bases line up with TRBD1. This CDR3 region has 16 residues. J lost 0 bases, V lost 2 bases, and 1 base had no gene match. Germline CDR1 LGHDT, CDR2 YNNKEL (reference sequence).

This clone has a single count. The chain uses TRBV27 and TRBJ1-6; D is unclear. Trimming pared 0 bases from V and 4 bases from J, leaving 4 bases between. In germline, CDR1 is MNHEY, CDR2 SMNVEV (reference sequence). This CDR3 contains 14 residues. CDR3 loop: CASSLSRYNSPLHF. The DNA for the CDR3 is TGTGCCAGCAGTTTATCACGGTATAATTCACCCCTCCACTTT.

This clone came up a few times. The chain joins TRBV21-1 to TRBJ1-5. TRBV21-1 is a documented pseudogene. This CDR3 contains 16 residues. The chain's CDR3 is CASSKEEGDSNQPQHF. DNA for the CDR3: TGTGCCAGCAGCAAAGAAGAGGGAGATAGCAATCAGCCCCAGCATTTT.